The rows below give T cell receptor beta chains drawn from one sample of a study of blood T cell repertoires in COVID-19. Only in-frame clones appear in the TCRdb table, and some are missing; sequencing was by immunoSEQ multiplex PCR. The table shows 250,000 to 400,000 clones, with approximately 90% occurring only once. Input material: peripheral blood. The receptors stem from a woman younger than 45 with COVID-19, enrolled during active disease. CDR3s include the opening cysteine and the closing phenylalanine or tryptophan. Not all rows give a size; the values are once, few, many and, for expanded clones, a class.

TRBV2	TRBJ2-5	14	NA	CASTHTGREETQYF
TRBV19	TRBJ1-2	13	NA	CASSPRLENGYTF
TRBV5-1	TRBJ1-2	14	NA	CASSLGQGLYGYTF
TRBV6-4	TRBJ1-5	14	NA	CASSGAGGDQPQHF
TRBV3-1/TRBV3-2	TRBJ2-7	16	NA	CASSQAPGGSLGEQYF
TRBV4-2	TRBJ2-7	13	NA	CASRDRDALSQYF
TRBV19	TRBJ2-5	12	NA	CASTGTNTAQYF
TRBV11-2	TRBJ2-2	15	NA	CASSPRTVNTGELFF
TRBV23-1	TRBJ2-3	12	NA	CASASQGDTQYF
TRBV19	TRBJ1-2	14	NA	CASSIRGSNYGYTF
TRBV7-2	TRBJ2-1	13	NA	CASRLPEGNEQFF
TRBV7-8	TRBJ1-5	16	few	CASSLAPGLANQPQHF
TRBV7-2	TRBJ1-5	14	NA	CASSLRPGYQPQHF